Presented here are 26 T cell receptor beta chains from one specimen sequenced in a study of cytomegalovirus exposure and HLA in healthy donors. In the PCR, 60 Vbeta and 13 Jbeta primers were used. The protocol was immunoSEQ multiplex PCR, while the TCRdb copy is restricted to in-frame clones and leaves out a portion. Its table records 160,000 or so clones. The specimen sequenced was PBMCs. The receptors stem from a man aged 25 to 45 in good health and CMV-seronegative.

The V gene is TRBV28, the J gene TRBJ2-5; D ambiguous. The J call is uncertain, as TRBJ2-7 better fits the DNA end. Germline assignment: CDR1 MDHEN and CDR2 SYDVKM. CDR3 length: 14 amino acids. CDR3 sequence: CASSLSPGGYEQYF. The CDR3, as DNA: TGTGCCAGCAGTCTATCCCCCGGCGGTTACGAGCAGTACTTC.

The chain combines TRBV10-1 with TRBJ1-5, with 8 bases identical to TRBD1. Trimming took 4 bases from V and 1 from J; bases not matched to a gene: 6. Germline-derived CDR1 and CDR2 are WNHNN and SYGVQD (reference sequence). The CDR3 spans 16 residues. The CDR3 loop is CASSGPDRASNQPQHF. CDR3 bases: TGCGCCAGCAGTGGCCCGGACAGGGCAAGCAATCAGCCCCAGCATTTT.

The rearrangement joins TRBV5-1 to TRBJ1-6; tentatively, D is TRBD1 (6 bases). V lost 0 bases to trimming and J lost 9 bases, with 13 bases between them. The CDR3 length is 15 residues. Germline CDR1 is SGHRS and CDR2 is YFSETQ. CDR3 loop: CASSLAPGEGSPLHF. The CDR3 DNA reads as TGCGCCAGCAGCTTGGCCCCAGGGGAGGGTTCACCCCTCCACTTT.

The chain joins TRBV25-1 to TRBJ1-5; D perhaps matches TRBD1 (6 bases). The V and J ends lost 4 bases and 3 bases respectively, with 10 bases between them. Germline V gene sequence: CDR1 MGHDK, CDR2 SYGVNS. The length of the CDR3 is 14 residues. The CDR3: CASSGMGANQPQHF. CDR3 DNA sequence: TGTGCCAGCAGTGGGATGGGGGCCAATCAGCCCCAGCATTTT.

The rearrangement links TRBV5-6 to TRBJ1-2; 7 bases are a match to TRBD1. Per the germline V gene, CDR1 is SGHDT and CDR2 is YYEEEE. The CDR3 is 14 residues long. Trimming removed 2 bases from V and 6 bases from J; junction bases left unmatched: 7. CDR3 DNA sequence: TGTGCCAGCAGCTTCGACAGGGTAGCTAATGGCTACACCTTC. It is translated as CASSFDRVANGYTF.

The CDR3: CASSLTQGWDTEAFF. The DNA for the CDR3 is TGTGCCAGCAGTTTAACACAGGGGTGGGACACTGAAGCTTTCTTT. This chain connects TRBV28 to TRBJ1-1; 7 positions match TRBD1. This CDR3 contains 15 residues. CDR1 is MDHEN and CDR2 is SYDVKM in the germline V gene. V lost 2 bases, J lost 3 bases, and 6 bases stayed unmatched.

This chain links TRBV29-1 with TRBJ1-3, with D unclear. From germline, CDR1 is SQVTM and CDR2 ANQGSEA. This CDR3 has 14 amino acids. Trimming removed 1 base from V and 0 bases from J, with 7 bases in between. This chain's CDR3 is CSVEARFSGNTIYF. The CDR3 coding sequence is TGCAGCGTTGAAGCGCGATTCTCTGGAAACACCATATATTTT.

The chain recombines TRBV9 with TRBJ2-1, with 14 bases that match TRBD2. The CDR3 is made up of 15 amino acids. V was clipped by 3 bases and J by 8 bases; unmatched bases: 4. CDR1 is SGDLS and CDR2 is YYNGEE in the germline V gene. The CDR3 loop reads CASSAGTSGSYEQFF. The CDR3 DNA reads TGTGCCAGCAGCGCCGGGACTAGCGGGAGCTATGAGCAGTTCTTC.

The chain joins TRBV11-2 to TRBJ2-3; possible D gene TRBD2, 6 bases. This CDR3 contains 16 residues. Trimming stripped 5 bases from V and 1 base from J, with 16 bases between. CDR1 is SGHAT, CDR2 FQNNGV, per germline. Here the CDR3 DNA reads TGTGCCAGCAGCATTTCGGGGGAGATAGGCACAGATACGCAGTATTTT. It specifies CASSISGEIGTDTQYF.

The chain has TRBV11-3 and TRBJ2-3; perhaps TRBD2 as D (5 bases). The V and J ends lost 5 bases and 0 bases respectively, with 15 bases between them. From germline, CDR1 is SGHNT and CDR2 YENEEA. The CDR3 has 16 residues. The DNA for the CDR3 is TGTGCCAGCAGCCGTCCAGGAGGTACTAGCACAGATACGCAGTATTTT. Translation: CASSRPGGTSTDTQYF.

The chain joins TRBV7-3 to TRBJ2-3; D unclear. The CDR3 extends over 15 amino acids. Trimming cost V 1 base and J 6 bases, with 14 bases left between them. CDR1 is SGHTA, CDR2 FQGTGA, per germline. In DNA, the CDR3 is TGTGCCAGCAGCTTAATCGGCCAGGTTGGCGATACGCAGTATTTT. Translated, it gives CASSLIGQVGDTQYF.

The CDR3 is CASSYPGQGTSGEQYF. The CDR3 region has the DNA TGTGCCAGCAGCTATCCGGGACAGGGAACCTCGGGCGAGCAGTACTTC. V usage is TRBV11-3 and J usage is TRBJ2-7; 9 positions match TRBD1. Germline V gene sequence: CDR1 SGHNT, CDR2 YENEEA. The CDR3 covers 16 residues. V lost 4 bases, J lost 6 bases, and 13 bases stayed unmatched.

The genes are TRBV5-1 and TRBJ1-1, with D possibly matching TRBD1 (6 bases). The CDR3 totals 13 residues. V was pared by 3 bases and J by 4 bases, with 10 bases between. Germline loops: CDR1 SGHRS, CDR2 YFSETQ. The chain's CDR3 is CASSSGQFTEAFF. The CDR3 coding sequence is TGCGCCAGCAGCTCCGGACAGTTCACTGAAGCTTTCTTT.

V and J are TRBV7-3 and TRBJ2-1, with 8 bases that match TRBD2. Germline V CDR1 and CDR2: SGHTA, FQGTGA. The CDR3 is made up of 14 amino acids. V was clipped by 5 bases and J by 5 bases; unmatched bases: 5. The CDR3 sequence: CASSNSGNNNEQFF. CDR3 bases: TGTGCCAGCAGCAATAGCGGGAATAACAATGAGCAGTTCTTC.

The chain links TRBV11-2 to TRBJ2-5, with D perhaps matching TRBD2 (6 bases). V lost 10 bases to trimming and J lost 4 bases, with 13 bases between them. This CDR3 is 12 amino acids long. Germline values: CDR1 SGHAT, CDR2 FQNNGV. In nucleotides, the CDR3 is TGTGCCACGGCAGCGGGCTTAGAGACCCAGTACTTC. This encodes CATAAGLETQYF.

The V call is TRBV7-2, the J call TRBJ2-3, with 9 bases lining up with TRBD2. Germline values: CDR1 SGHTA, CDR2 FQGNSA. V shed 5 bases, J shed 4 bases, and the junction held 16 bases outside the gene matches. This CDR3 has 18 residues. CDR3 protein: CASSRNAPSSGAADTQYF. The CDR3 DNA reads TGTGCCAGCAGCCGAAACGCCCCCTCTAGCGGGGCCGCAGATACGCAGTATTTT.

The chain carries TRBV6-1 and TRBJ1-1; D unresolved. Trimming stripped 8 bases from V and 1 base from J, with 14 bases between. There are 14 residues in the CDR3. Germline loops: CDR1 MNHNS, CDR2 SASEGT. CDR3 DNA: TGTGCCAGCTCCAGCGTTGGTTGGAACACTGAAGCTTTCTTT. This translates into CASSSVGWNTEAFF.

This chain connects TRBV7-9 to TRBJ2-7; D gene uncertain. Germline-derived CDR1 and CDR2 are SEHNR and FQNEAQ (reference sequence). This CDR3 comprises 11 residues. Trimming stripped 1 base from V and 8 bases from J, with 6 bases between. CDR3 region: CASSLESKQYF. Here the CDR3 DNA reads TGTGCCAGCAGCTTAGAATCCAAGCAGTACTTC.

The chain joins TRBV7-9 to TRBJ1-5; 11 nucleotides line up with TRBD1. The ends lost 5 bases at V and 0 bases at J; junction bases unmatched: 6. The CDR3 extends over 17 amino acids. Germline V gene data show CDR1 as SEHNR and CDR2 as FQNEAQ (reference sequence). The CDR3 nucleotides are TGTGCCAGCAGCCGGGGACAGGGGGGATATAGCAATCAGCCCCAGCATTTT. It is translated as CASSRGQGGYSNQPQHF. Filled out from reference TRBV7-9 and TRBJ1-5, the complete variable domain reads DTGVSQNPRHKITKRGQNVTFRCDPISEHNRLYWYRQTLGQGPEFLTYFQNEAQLEKSRLLSDRFSAERPKGSFSTLEIQRTEQGDSAMYLCASSRGQGGYSNQPQHFGDGTRLSIL.

The rearrangement uses TRBV7-9 and TRBJ2-5, with TRBD1 matching over 8 bases. V trimming: 1 base; J trimming: 4 bases; junction bases outside the gene matches: 8. Germline V gene lookup returns CDR1 SEHNR and CDR2 FQNEAQ (reference sequence). CDR3 length equals 16 residues. The CDR3 is CASSLGDRGVRETQYF. The CDR3 DNA reads TGTGCCAGCAGCTTAGGAGACAGGGGTGTTCGAGAGACCCAGTACTTC. Supplemented by reference TRBV7-9 and TRBJ2-5, the full variable domain reads DTGVSQNPRHKITKRGQNVTFRCDPISEHNRLYWYRQTLGQGPEFLTYFQNEAQLEKSRLLSDRFSAERPKGSFSTLEIQRTEQGDSAMYLCASSLGDRGVRETQYFGPGTRLLVL.

The V gene is TRBV7-2, the J gene TRBJ1-4; D is possibly TRBD1 (5 bases). There are 15 residues in the CDR3. Per the germline V gene, CDR1 is SGHTA and CDR2 is FQGNSA. V shed 0 bases and J shed 3 bases, with 8 bases lying between them. The CDR3 loop is CASSLARQSNEKLFF. CDR3 coding DNA: TGTGCCAGCAGCTTAGCTAGACAGTCTAATGAAAAACTGTTTTTT.

V usage is TRBV28 and J usage is TRBJ2-7; D uncertain. Per germline, CDR1 MDHEN and CDR2 SYDVKM. V lost 1 base and J 4 bases, leaving 5 bases between the germline ends. The CDR3 covers 12 residues. CDR3 loop: CASSLSQYEQYF. As DNA, the CDR3 is TGTGCCAGCAGTTTATCCCAGTACGAGCAGTACTTC.

This rearrangement joins TRBV5-4 to TRBJ2-2, with 12 bases matching TRBD2. The length of the CDR3 is 17 residues. Per germline, CDR1 SGHNT and CDR2 YYREEE (reference sequence). The V segment lost 4 bases and the J segment 3 bases; nucleotides outside the gene matches: 7. The CDR3 spells CASSIRGLAGYTGELFF. The CDR3 coding sequence is TGTGCCAGCAGCATCCGAGGACTAGCGGGATACACCGGGGAGCTGTTTTTT.

The chain recombines TRBV18 with TRBJ2-3; TRBD2 aligns across 9 bases. The CDR3 totals 15 residues. J gave up 3 bases and V 6 bases, and 7 bases lay outside the gene matches. Germline V gene lookup returns CDR1 KGHSH and CDR2 LQKENI. CDR3 bases: TGTGCCAGCTCCCCTAAGGCGGGAGGGACAGATACGCAGTATTTT. Translated, it gives CASSPKAGGTDTQYF.

The chain is built from TRBV19 and TRBJ2-7; D is possibly TRBD1 (5 bases). CDR3 length: 15 amino acids. The V end lost 1 base, the J end lost 6 bases, and 16 bases lay between the germline ends. Germline values: CDR1 LNHDA, CDR2 SQIVND (reference sequence). The CDR3 nucleotides are TGTGCCAGTAGTATAGTTCAGGCGCTTCAGGGCGAGCAGTACTTC. Encoded protein: CASSIVQALQGEQYF. The full variable domain, its missing parts supplied by reference TRBV19 and TRBJ2-7, is DGGITQSPKYLFRKEGQNVTLSCEQNLNHDAMYWYRQDPGQGLRLIYYSQIVNDFQKGDIAEGYSVSREKKESFPLTVTSAQKNPTAFYLCASSIVQALQGEQYFGPGTRLTVT.

DNA for the CDR3: TGCGCCAGGAGATGCGGGGAGCTGTTTTTT. Translation gives CARRCGELFF. J is TRBJ2-2 and V is TRBV10-1; D gene uncertain. CDR3 length equals 10 residues. The V end lost 9 bases, the J end lost 7 bases, and 6 bases lay between the germline ends. Germline V gives CDR1 WNHNN, CDR2 SYGVQD (reference sequence).